This T cell receptor (beta chain) was identified in a study of spatial heterogeneity in lung cancer. Study-level points and caveats: Circulating ubiquitous expanded tumor TCRs were observed more frequently at resection than at follow-up.

Carried by each TCR cDNA molecule was a unique molecular identifier. TCRdb fed the 5' RACE reads into MiXCR, producing one record per CDR3 protein. The sample has 45,000 or so distinct CDR3 sequences, less than 9% seen once. As to this clonotype: Its antigen is as yet unknown.

Time point in this sample: sample taken at primary tumor resection. No cell sorting; template was whole RNA from tumor, lung tissue or PBMC. Germline values: CDR1 LNHDA, CDR2 SQIVND (reference sequence). J lost 5 bases, V lost 4 bases, and 4 bases had no gene match. The CDR3 consists of 14 residues. The chain uses TRBV19 and TRBJ2-1, with TRBD1 identical over 8 bases. The sequence was collected from a female donor with early-stage non-small cell lung cancer. Sequenced material: PBMCs, taken at surgery. CDR3: CASSRTGSNNEQFF. The CDR3, as DNA: TGTGCCAGTAGTAGGACAGGGAGCAACAATGAGCAGTTCTTC. The full variable domain, rest sourced from reference TRBV19 and TRBJ2-1, is DGGITQSPKYLFRKEGQNVTLSCEQNLNHDAMYWYRQDPGQGLRLIYYSQIVNDFQKGDIAEGYSVSREKKESFPLTVTSAQKNPTAFYLCASSRTGSNNEQFFGPGTRLTVL.